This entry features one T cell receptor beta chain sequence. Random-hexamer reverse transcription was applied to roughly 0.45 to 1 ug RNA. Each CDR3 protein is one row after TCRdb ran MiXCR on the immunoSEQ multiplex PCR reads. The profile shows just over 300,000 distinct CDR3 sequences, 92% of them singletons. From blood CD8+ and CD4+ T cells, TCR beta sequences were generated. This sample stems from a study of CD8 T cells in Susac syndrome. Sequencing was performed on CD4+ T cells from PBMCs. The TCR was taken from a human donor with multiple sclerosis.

The CDR3 is CASSLGTGNGETQYF. CDR3 nucleotide sequence: TGCGCCAGCAGCTTGGGCACAGGGAACGGGGAGACCCAGTACTTC. This sequence joins TRBV5-1 and TRBJ2-5, with D possibly TRBD1 on 6 matching bases. The V end lost 0 bases, the J end lost 5 bases, and 14 bases lay between the germline ends. This CDR3 is built from 15 residues. Germline CDR1 SGHRS, CDR2 YFSETQ. Complete variable domain (other parts from reference TRBV5-1 and TRBJ2-5): KAGVTQTPRYLIKTRGQQVTLSCSPISGHRSVSWYQQTPGQGLQFLFEYFSETQRNKGNFPGRFSGRQFSNSRSEMNVSTLELGDSALYLCASSLGTGNGETQYFGPGTRLLVL.